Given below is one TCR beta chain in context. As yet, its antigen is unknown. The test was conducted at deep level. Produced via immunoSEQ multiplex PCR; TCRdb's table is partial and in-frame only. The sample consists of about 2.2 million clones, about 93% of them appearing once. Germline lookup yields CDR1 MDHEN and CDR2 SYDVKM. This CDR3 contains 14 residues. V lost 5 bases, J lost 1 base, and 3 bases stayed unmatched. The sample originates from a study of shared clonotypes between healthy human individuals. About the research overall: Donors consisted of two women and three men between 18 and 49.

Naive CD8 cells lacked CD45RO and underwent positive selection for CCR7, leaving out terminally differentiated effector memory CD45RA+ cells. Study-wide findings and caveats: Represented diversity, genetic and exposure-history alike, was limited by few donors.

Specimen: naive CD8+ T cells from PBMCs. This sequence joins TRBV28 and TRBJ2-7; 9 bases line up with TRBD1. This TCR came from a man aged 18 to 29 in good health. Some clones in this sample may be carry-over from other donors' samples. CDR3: CASSRDRESYEQYF. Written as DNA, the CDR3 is TGTGCCAGCAGTAGGGACAGGGAGTCCTACGAGCAGTACTTC.